This T cell receptor (beta chain) was sequenced in a study of T cell repertoires in cytomegalovirus infection. Points on this clonotype: Antigen: not known.

TCRdb used MiXCR to reprocess the reads, holding one entry per CDR3 protein. This table has hundreds of thousands of distinct CDR3 sequences, 33% appearing once. Whole-study findings and limits: Of the TCR beta families, the public ones yielded a cumulative frequency that identified carriers of CMV plus the relevant HLA.

CDR1 is SGHAT and CDR2 is FQNNGV in the germline V gene. Germline trimming cut 1 base from V and 2 bases from J; bases unmatched to any gene: 8. This CDR3 has 17 residues. Source: cultured PBMCs, taken from culture after CMV antigen stimulation. The receptor comes from a human donor in good health (CMV status not recorded). Some clones in this sample may be carry-over from other donors' samples. This rearrangement joins TRBV11-2 to TRBJ2-5, with TRBD2 matching over 9 bases. DNA for the CDR3: TGTGCCAGCAGCTTAGTTGCGGGAGGGTTCTTACAAGAGACCCAGTACTTC. It is translated as CASSLVAGGFLQETQYF.